Listed below are T cell receptor beta chains from one sample, sequenced in a study of technical replicates of blood from four donors. Using immunoSEQ multiplex PCR, the repertoire was profiled, and TCRdb retains in-frame clones only, with some absent. The sample has around 58,000 clones; approximately 86% are singletons. The sample consisted of PBMCs. These receptors originate from a human donor in good health. Some clones in this sample may be carry-over from other donors' samples. CDR3s include the opening cysteine and the closing phenylalanine or tryptophan. D genes are given only for firm matches. The listing skips clone size in some rows; elsewhere it reads once, few, many or a size class.

j_call,clone_size,d_call,v_call,cdr3_nt,cdr3_aa
TRBJ2-5,NA,TRBD1,TRBV6-6,TGTGCCAGCAGTTCAACAGGGGTGTGGGAGACCCAGTACTTC,CASSSTGVWETQYF
TRBJ2-1,NA,NA,TRBV9,TGTGCCAGCAGCGTAGTTGGAGGTGGTGAGCAGTTCTTC,CASSVVGGGEQFF
TRBJ2-7,once,NA,TRBV30,TGTGCCTGGATATCCAGGATCAACGAGCAGTACTTC,CAWISRINEQYF
TRBJ1-4,once,NA,TRBV4-3,TGCGCCAGCAGCCAAGATGCGAGGGAAAATGAAAAACTGTTTTTT,CASSQDARENEKLFF
TRBJ2-1,NA,NA,TRBV4-2,TGTGCCAGCAGCCAAGATATAACCGGTGTGCAGTTCTTC,CASSQDITGVQFF
TRBJ1-2,NA,TRBD1,TRBV15,TGTGCCACCAGCAGGATTGGACAGGGGGACTATGGCTACACCTTC,CATSRIGQGDYGYTF
TRBJ1-6,NA,TRBD1,TRBV19,TGTGCCAGTAGCGGCAGGGGGCTCGATAATTCACCCCTCCACTTT,CASSGRGLDNSPLHF
TRBJ2-3,NA,TRBD2,TRBV9,TGTGCCAGCAGCCCCGCCGGGACTAAGGCAGATACGCAGTATTTT,CASSPAGTKADTQYF
TRBJ2-7,NA,NA,TRBV7-9,TGTGCCAGCAGCCCGCGACTCCTTACCTACGAGCAGTACTTC,CASSPRLLTYEQYF
TRBJ2-7,NA,NA,TRBV18,TGTGCCAGCTCACCACCGGGGGCAGGGGAATACGAGCAGTACTTC,CASSPPGAGEYEQYF
TRBJ2-4,NA,NA,TRBV20-1,TGCAGTGCTATCCCTTCGGACATTCAGTACTTC,CSAIPSDIQYF
TRBJ2-1,few,TRBD2,TRBV5-4,TGTGCCAGCAGCTTCCCCGGGACTAGCGGGGCGAATGAGCAGTTCTTC,CASSFPGTSGANEQFF
TRBJ1-2,NA,NA,TRBV19,TGTGCCAGTAGTATCGAGGCTGAAACACTGCCTATCTATGGCTACACCTTC,CASSIEAETLPIYGYTF
TRBJ2-1,NA,TRBD2,TRBV27,TGTGCCAGCAGTCTCTGGAGCGGGAGGGCTCTTGGCACCTACAATGAGCAGTTCTTC,CASSLWSGRALGTYNEQFF
TRBJ2-3,NA,TRBD2,TRBV6-5,TGTGCCAGCAGGACGACTAGCCGGCCGAGAAATACGCAGTATTTT,CASRTTSRPRNTQYF
TRBJ2-1,NA,NA,TRBV4-1,TGCGCCAGCAGCCAAGTCGCAGGGGACAATGAGCAGTTCTTC,CASSQVAGDNEQFF
TRBJ2-3,NA,TRBD2,TRBV4-2,TGTGCCAGCAGCCATTTACTAGCGGGGATAGCAGGGAATACGCAGTATTTT,CASSHLLAGIAGNTQYF
TRBJ2-5,NA,TRBD1,TRBV4-2,TGTGCCAGCAGCCAAGAGGGACAGCGAATGGAGACCCAGTACTTC,CASSQEGQRMETQYF
TRBJ2-2,NA,NA,TRBV19,TGTGCCAGTAGTATCTCCCGGGAGCTGTTTTTT,CASSISRELFF
TRBJ2-7,NA,NA,TRBV11-2,TGTGCCAGCAGCTTGGACAGATACGAGCAGTACTTC,CASSLDRYEQYF
TRBJ2-1,NA,NA,TRBV18,TGTGCCAGCTCACCACGAGTTGTGGTTAATGAGCAGTTCTTC,CASSPRVVVNEQFF
TRBJ2-7,NA,NA,TRBV2,TGTGCCAGCAGTGTGAGGGCGGAAAGCTCCTACGAGCAGTACTTC,CASSVRAESSYEQYF
TRBJ2-7,NA,TRBD2,TRBV2,TGTGCCAGCGGGGGGACTAGCGGGTACGAGCAGTACTTC,CASGGTSGYEQYF
TRBJ1-5,NA,NA,TRBV18,TGTGCCAGCTCACTTCTCGGACAGTCCCATCAGCCCCAGCATTTT,CASSLLGQSHQPQHF
TRBJ1-2,once,NA,TRBV6-5,TGTGCCAGCAGTTACTCGGAGGGCCGCTATGGCTACACCTTC,CASSYSEGRYGYTF
TRBJ1-2,NA,NA,TRBV29-1,TGCAGCGTTGGTCTGGACAGCCAAAACACCTTC,CSVGLDSQNTF
TRBJ1-6,NA,TRBD1,TRBV4-3,TGCGCCAGCAGCCAAGACCATTTGATGGGACAGGGTAATTCACCCCTCCACTTT,CASSQDHLMGQGNSPLHF
TRBJ2-7,NA,TRBD2,TRBV18,TGTGCCAGCTCACCACCAACTAGCGGGGGGGCCAGGTACGAGCAGTACTTC,CASSPPTSGGARYEQYF
TRBJ2-1,NA,TRBD1,TRBV4-3,TGCGCCAGCAGCCAAGATCGACAGGGATCCTACAATGAGCAGTTCTTC,CASSQDRQGSYNEQFF
TRBJ2-2,NA,NA,TRBV7-9,TGTGCCACCGAGCAGGGTTCCACCGGGGAGCTGTTTTTT,CATEQGSTGELFF
TRBJ2-7,NA,NA,TRBV4-1,TGCGCCAGCAGCCGCAGCGGGACAGGCGTCGGCGAGCAGTACTTC,CASSRSGTGVGEQYF
TRBJ1-6,once,NA,TRBV6-5,TGTGCCAGCAGCGACAGTAATAATTCACCCCTCCACTTT,CASSDSNNSPLHF
TRBJ1-2,NA,NA,TRBV5-1,TGCGCCAGCAGCTTCCGGCGGGCACAGGGATCTAACTATGGCTACACCTTC,CASSFRRAQGSNYGYTF
TRBJ2-1,NA,TRBD2,TRBV6-6,TGTGCCAGCAGTTACCGAGCGGGGGGGTCTGGAAATGAGCAGTTCTTC,CASSYRAGGSGNEQFF
TRBJ2-3,NA,TRBD1,TRBV4-3,TGCGCCAGCAGCCCGACAGGGCAAGCGGCAGATACGCAGTATTTT,CASSPTGQAADTQYF
TRBJ1-6,NA,NA,TRBV7-2,TGTGCCAGCAGCTTATCCGGGACCCGGGGGAATTCACCCCTCCACTTT,CASSLSGTRGNSPLHF
TRBJ1-2,NA,NA,TRBV9,TGTGCCAGCAGCGTAGCCGCTAACTATGGCTACACCTTC,CASSVAANYGYTF
TRBJ1-1,NA,NA,TRBV11-2,TGTGCCAGCAGCTTAAACGGGAGAACTGAAGCTTTCTTT,CASSLNGRTEAFF
TRBJ2-2,NA,NA,TRBV6-4,TGTGCCAGCAGTGACCTCGGCACCGGGGAGCTGTTTTTT,CASSDLGTGELFF
TRBJ2-5,once,TRBD2,TRBV7-2,TGTGCCAGCAGCTTAGTCACTAGCGCTAACCTCGAGACCCAGTACTTC,CASSLVTSANLETQYF
TRBJ2-7,NA,NA,TRBV10-2,TGCGCCAGCAGACAGGCCGTGAGTTACGAGCAGTACTTC,CASRQAVSYEQYF
TRBJ2-1,NA,TRBD2,TRBV7-9,TGTGCCAGCAGTCCTAGCGGGAGAGGTAGCCCGAGCTCCTACAATGAGCAGTTCTTC,CASSPSGRGSPSSYNEQFF
TRBJ1-1,NA,NA,TRBV30,TGTGCCTGGGCGAAGATGGGGCAGGGTGAAGCTTTCTTT,CAWAKMGQGEAFF
TRBJ1-1,NA,NA,TRBV6-6,TGTGCCAGCAGTTATAAGCAAACGAACACTGAAGCTTTCTTT,CASSYKQTNTEAFF
TRBJ2-2,NA,NA,TRBV7-9,TGTGCCAGCAGCGGAGGGGGCAGTGGCGGGGAGCTGTTTTTT,CASSGGGSGGELFF
TRBJ2-1,once,NA,TRBV15,TGTGCCACCAGCCTACCAGGGGTATGGTCTGAGCAGTTCTTC,CATSLPGVWSEQFF
TRBJ2-3,NA,TRBD2,TRBV19,TGTGCCAGTAGTCACGGGACTAGCGGCACAGATACGCAGTATTTT,CASSHGTSGTDTQYF
TRBJ2-5,NA,TRBD1,TRBV5-4,TGTGCCAGCAGCTTGGACGCCAGGGGGATGGAGACCCAGTACTTC,CASSLDARGMETQYF
TRBJ2-6,NA,TRBD1,TRBV29-1,TGCAGCGTTGAGACAGGGGGCCCCTCTGGGGCCAACGTCCTGACTTTC,CSVETGGPSGANVLTF
TRBJ2-3,NA,TRBD2,TRBV4-2,TGTGCCAGCAGCCAAGAAGCTAGCGGGGGAGGAGATACGCAGTATTTT,CASSQEASGGGDTQYF
TRBJ2-7,once,NA,TRBV11-2,TGTGCCAGCAGCTATCAGGGATGGATCTACGAGCAGTACTTC,CASSYQGWIYEQYF
TRBJ1-1,once,TRBD1,TRBV27,TGTGCCAGCAGATCACAGGGGACGACGAACACTGAAGCTTTCTTT,CASRSQGTTNTEAFF
TRBJ2-3,NA,NA,TRBV7-3,TGTGCCAGCAGCTTACGACAAACTAGCACAGATACGCAGTATTTT,CASSLRQTSTDTQYF
TRBJ2-5,NA,TRBD2,TRBV7-8,TGTGCCAGCAGCTTAAAGCGGGGGGGGGAGACCCAGTACTTC,CASSLKRGGETQYF